Included here is one T cell receptor beta chain sequence, with context. Its antigen remains unknown. Germline V gene sequence: CDR1 SQVTM, CDR2 ANQGSEA. The CDR3 loop spans 12 amino acids. V lost 6 bases and J lost 5, with 14 bases in between. This entry is derived from a study of cytomegalovirus exposure and HLA in healthy donors. Amplification used 60 Vbeta primers and 13 Jbeta primers. Sequencing used immunoSEQ multiplex PCR; TCRdb keeps in-frame clones, though not all of them. The table shows more than 200,000 clones, with under 80% occurring only once. Study-wide findings and caveats: Likely technical artifact: a cluster of highly shared sequence variants.

The receptor comes from a girl aged 2 to 10 in good health and CMV-seronegative. The sequencing input was PBMCs. The chain uses TRBV29-1 and TRBJ2-7; D uncertain. CDR3 residues: CSVTTLSDEQYF. In nucleotides, the CDR3 is TGCAGCGTGACAACGCTGTCGGACGAGCAGTACTTC.